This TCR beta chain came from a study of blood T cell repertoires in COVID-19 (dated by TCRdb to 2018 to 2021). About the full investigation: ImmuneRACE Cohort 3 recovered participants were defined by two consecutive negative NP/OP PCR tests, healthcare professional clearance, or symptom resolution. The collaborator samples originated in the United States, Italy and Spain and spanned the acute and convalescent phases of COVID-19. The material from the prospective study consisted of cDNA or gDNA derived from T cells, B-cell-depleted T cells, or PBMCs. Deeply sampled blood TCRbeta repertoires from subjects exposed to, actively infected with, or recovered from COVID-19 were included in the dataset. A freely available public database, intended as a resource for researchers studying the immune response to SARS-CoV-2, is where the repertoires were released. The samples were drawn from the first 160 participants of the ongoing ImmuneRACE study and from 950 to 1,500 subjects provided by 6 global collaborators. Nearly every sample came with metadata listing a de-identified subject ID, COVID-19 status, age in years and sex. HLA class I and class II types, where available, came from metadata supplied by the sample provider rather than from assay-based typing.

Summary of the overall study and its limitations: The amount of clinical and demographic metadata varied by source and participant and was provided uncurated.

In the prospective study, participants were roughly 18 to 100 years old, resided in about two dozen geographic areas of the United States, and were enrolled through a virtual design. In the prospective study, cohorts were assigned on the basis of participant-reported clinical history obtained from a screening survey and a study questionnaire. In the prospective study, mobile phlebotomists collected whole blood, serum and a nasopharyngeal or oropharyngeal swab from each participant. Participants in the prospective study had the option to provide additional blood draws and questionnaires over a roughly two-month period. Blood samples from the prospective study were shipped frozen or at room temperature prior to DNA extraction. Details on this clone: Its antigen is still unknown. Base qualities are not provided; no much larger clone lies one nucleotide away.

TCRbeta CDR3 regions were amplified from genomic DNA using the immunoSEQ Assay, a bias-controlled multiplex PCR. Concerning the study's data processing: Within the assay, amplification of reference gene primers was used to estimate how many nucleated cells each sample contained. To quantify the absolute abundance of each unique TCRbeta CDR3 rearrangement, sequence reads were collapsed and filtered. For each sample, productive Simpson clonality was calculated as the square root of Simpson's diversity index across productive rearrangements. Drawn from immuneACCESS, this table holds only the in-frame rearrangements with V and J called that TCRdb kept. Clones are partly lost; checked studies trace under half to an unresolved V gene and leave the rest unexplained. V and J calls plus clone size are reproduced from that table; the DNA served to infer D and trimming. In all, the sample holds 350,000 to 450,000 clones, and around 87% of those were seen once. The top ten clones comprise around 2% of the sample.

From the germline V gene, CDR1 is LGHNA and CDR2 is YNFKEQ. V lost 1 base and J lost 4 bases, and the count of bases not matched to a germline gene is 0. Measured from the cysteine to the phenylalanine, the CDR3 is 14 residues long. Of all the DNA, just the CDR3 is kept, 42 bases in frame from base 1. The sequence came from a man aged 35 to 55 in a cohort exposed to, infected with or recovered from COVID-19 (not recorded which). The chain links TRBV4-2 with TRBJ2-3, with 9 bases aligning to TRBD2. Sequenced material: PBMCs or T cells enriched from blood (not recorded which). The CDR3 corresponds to CASSQGTSADTQYF. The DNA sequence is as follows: TGTGCCAGCAGCCAAGGGACTAGCGCAGATACGCAGTATTTT.